The 25 T cell receptor beta chains below all came from one sample that was sequenced in a study of shared clonotypes between healthy human individuals. The method was immunoSEQ multiplex PCR; TCRdb's version includes in-frame clones alone and lacks a portion of them. The sample contains around 2.5 million clones, 90% to 95% of which appear only once. The sequenced material came from naive CD4+ T cells from PBMCs. The subset denotes: CD45RA+ positively selected. These receptors came from a man aged 18 to 29 in good health. Some clones in this sample may be carry-over from other donors' samples.

This chain connects TRBV5-4 to TRBJ2-2; 10 positions match TRBD2. V lost 4 bases to trimming and J lost 5 bases; unmatched junction nucleotides: 14. CDR1 and CDR2 (germline): SGHNT, YYREEE (reference sequence). CDR3 length: 18 residues. CDR3 residues: CASSPEASGSLATGELFF. CDR3 DNA: TGTGCCAGCAGCCCGGAGGCTAGCGGGAGTTTGGCGACCGGGGAGCTGTTTTTT.

The rearrangement joins TRBV28 to TRBJ1-3, with 7 bases aligning to TRBD1. The CDR3 sequence is 15 residues long. Per the germline V gene, CDR1 is MDHEN and CDR2 is SYDVKM. V lost 6 bases to trimming and J lost 6 bases; unmatched junction nucleotides: 11. Here the CDR3 DNA reads TGTGCCAGCAGAGCTACCGGGACAGACTTAAACACCATATATTTT. Amino acids: CASRATGTDLNTIYF. Combining the CDR3 with reference TRBV28 and TRBJ1-3 gives the whole variable domain DVKVTQSSRYLVKRTGEKVFLECVQDMDHENMFWYRQDPGLGLRLIYFSYDVKMKEKGDIPEGYSVSREKKERFSLILESASTNQTSMYLCASRATGTDLNTIYFGEGSWLTVV.

The V call is TRBV5-1, the J call TRBJ2-5; 10 bases match TRBD1. The length of the CDR3 is 16 residues. Germline V gives CDR1 SGHRS, CDR2 YFSETQ. V was pared by 4 bases and J by 7 bases, with 13 bases of the junction left unmatched. CDR3 nucleotides: TGCGCCAGCAGCCAAGGCCCTCGGACAGGGGGGGGGACCCAGTACTTC. It is translated as CASSQGPRTGGGTQYF.

The chain uses TRBV2 and TRBJ2-3; D possibly corresponds to TRBD2 (6 bases). V lost 6 bases and J 2 bases, leaving 21 bases between the germline ends. This CDR3 is built from 17 residues. Germline CDR1 is SNHLY and CDR2 is FYNNEI. The CDR3 here is CASSITLRSGLTDTQYF. The DNA for the CDR3 is TGTGCCAGCAGCATCACCCTAAGGAGCGGGCTCACAGATACGCAGTATTTT.

The sample holds one count of this clone. The chain combines TRBV7-9 with TRBJ2-1, with 8 bases aligning to TRBD2. Germline CDR1 SEHNR, CDR2 FQNEAQ (reference sequence). The ends lost 4 bases at V and 4 bases at J; junction bases unmatched: 9. This CDR3 is 16 amino acids long. The CDR3 bases are TGTGCCAGCAGCTCCCGACTAGCGACTCAATACAATGAGCAGTTCTTC. Protein product: CASSSRLATQYNEQFF.

This chain links TRBV23-1 with TRBJ1-1; no firm D call. TRBV23-1 is reported as an ORF; its role is uncertain. The CDR3 is 17 residues long. V was trimmed by 0 bases and J by 1 base, leaving 15 bases between them. The CDR3 DNA sequence: TGCGCCAGCAGTCAATCGAGACACAGTTCCACGAACACTGAAGCTTTCTTT. This codes for CASSQSRHSSTNTEAFF.

The rearrangement uses TRBV5-4 and TRBJ1-3; tentative D call: TRBD1 (5 bases). The CDR3 spans 15 residues. Trimming took 3 bases from V and 2 from J, leaving 12 bases between them. From germline, CDR1 is SGHNT and CDR2 YYREEE (reference sequence). The CDR3 nucleotides are TGTGCCAGCAGCTCGAACCAGGGTACTGGAAACACCATATATTTT. Translation gives CASSSNQGTGNTIYF.

The chain recombines TRBV28 with TRBJ2-7; 9 nucleotides line up with TRBD2. With 4 bases clipped from V and 1 base from J, the junction kept 5 bases outside the gene matches. In germline, CDR1 is MDHEN, CDR2 SYDVKM. The CDR3 has 15 amino acids. CDR3 amino acids: CASSSRLAGSYEQYF. CDR3 nucleotides: TGTGCCAGCAGTTCCCGGCTAGCGGGGTCCTACGAGCAGTACTTC.

For this clone: The same CDR3 also results from other DNA sequences found in this sample. This sequence joins TRBV7-3 and TRBJ2-1; 8 bases map to TRBD1. This CDR3 has 15 amino acids. J gave up 2 bases and V 5 bases, and 5 bases lay outside the gene matches. Per the germline V gene, CDR1 is SGHTA and CDR2 is FQGTGA. The CDR3 DNA reads as TGTGCCAGCAGCCTTACAGGGGGTCCCTACAATGAGCAGTTCTTC. Translation gives CASSLTGGPYNEQFF.

The chain recombines TRBV9 with TRBJ2-5; 9 nucleotides agree with TRBD2. The germline CDR1 and CDR2 sequences are SGDLS and YYNGEE. Germline trimming cut 6 bases from V and 1 base from J; bases unmatched to any gene: 7. The CDR3 has 15 amino acids. CDR3 loop: CASTAAGGPQETQYF. CDR3 DNA sequence: TGTGCCAGCACCGCAGCGGGAGGACCCCAAGAGACCCAGTACTTC. Full variable domain (missing parts from reference TRBV9 and TRBJ2-5): DSGVTQTPKHLITATGQRVTLRCSPRSGDLSVYWYQQSLDQGLQFLIQYYNGEERAKGNILERFSAQQFPDLHSELNLSSLELGDSALYFCASTAAGGPQETQYFGPGTRLLVL.

The chain joins TRBV19 to TRBJ1-2, with no clear D. This CDR3 has 12 residues. Germline CDR1 LNHDA, CDR2 SQIVND (reference sequence). V was clipped by 7 bases and J by 7 bases, with 13 bases between them. CDR3 bases: TGTGCCAGTAAGGTCGGCCCGGGTGGCTACACCTTC. Protein sequence: CASKVGPGGYTF.

This sequence joins TRBV28 and TRBJ1-2; no firm D call. Trimming pared 6 bases from V and 7 bases from J, leaving 15 bases between. The CDR3 runs 13 residues. The V gene's germline CDR1 is MDHEN and CDR2 SYDVKM. The CDR3 nucleotides read TGTGCCAGCAGAGGCGCGGGCCTTCGTGGCTACACCTTC. Translated, it gives CASRGAGLRGYTF.

CDR3 bases: TGTGCCAGCAGCAAAGGGACAGGAGACAACTATGGCTACACCTTC. This codes for CASSKGTGDNYGYTF. V is TRBV4-2 and J is TRBJ1-2, with 8 bases lining up with TRBD1. V gave up 5 bases and J gave up 2 bases; unmatched junction bases: 7. The CDR3 runs 15 residues. Germline V gene data show CDR1 as LGHNA and CDR2 as YNFKEQ.

The chain employs TRBV5-1 and TRBJ1-2; D is perhaps TRBD1 (6 bases). The germline V gene encodes CDR1 SGHRS and CDR2 YFSETQ. The CDR3 runs to 18 residues. V was clipped by 0 bases and J by 6 bases, with 24 bases between them. For the CDR3, the DNA is TGCGCCAGCAGCTTGGAACCCTCAGGGGTTGCCGTTGAGGATGGCTACACCTTC. Its translation: CASSLEPSGVAVEDGYTF.

V and J are TRBV28 and TRBJ2-7; D unclear. Looked up from germline, CDR1 is MDHEN and CDR2 is SYDVKM. The V end lost 8 bases, the J end lost 0 bases, and 17 bases lay between the germline ends. The CDR3 has 15 residues. The CDR3 region has the DNA TGTGCCAGCCTCGAAGGTCCAAGGAGCTCCTACGAGCAGTACTTC. Amino acid sequence: CASLEGPRSSYEQYF.

The chain combines TRBV5-4 with TRBJ2-1, with D hard to call. Between the trimmed V and J ends, which lost 4 bases and 2 bases, there was a span of 7 bases. Germline CDR1 SGHNT, CDR2 YYREEE (reference sequence). This CDR3 region has 13 residues. The CDR3 region is CASSPSAYNEQFF. The CDR3 region has the DNA TGTGCCAGCAGCCCTTCGGCCTACAATGAGCAGTTCTTC.

The chain joins TRBV11-3 to TRBJ2-1; weak D call: TRBD2 (6 bases). This CDR3 comprises 16 residues. The V and J ends lost 0 bases and 6 bases respectively, with 15 bases between them. CDR1 SGHNT and CDR2 YENEEA come from the germline V gene. CDR3 in amino acids: CASSLDGSLLGNEQFF. CDR3 in DNA: TGTGCCAGCAGCTTAGACGGGAGCTTACTGGGCAATGAGCAGTTCTTC.

This rearrangement joins TRBV19 to TRBJ2-6; no clear D gene. V was clipped by 4 bases and J by 1 base, with 14 bases between them. The CDR3 loop spans 17 amino acids. Per the germline V gene, CDR1 is LNHDA and CDR2 is SQIVND (reference sequence). The CDR3, as DNA: TGTGCCAGTAGTACCGAACAATGGGTGTCTGGGGCCAACGTCCTGACTTTC. Amino acids: CASSTEQWVSGANVLTF.

The CDR3 bases are TGTGCCAGCAGCCAAGATTTCGGGACAGGGCAGTATTTT. Protein sequence: CASSQDFGTGQYF. V gene TRBV14 combines with J gene TRBJ2-3; TRBD1 matches 8 bases. J lost 11 bases, V lost 0 bases, and 4 bases had no gene match. The germline gives CDR1 SGHDN, CDR2 FVKESK. The CDR3 is 13 amino acids.

The rearrangement links TRBV6-1 to TRBJ1-2; 12 bases line up with TRBD1. Germline V lookup: CDR1 MNHNS, CDR2 SASEGT. Trimming cost V 4 bases and J 4 bases; bases outside gene matches: 4. This CDR3 is built from 15 residues. The CDR3 loop is CASSVGTGGGYGYTF. In DNA form, the CDR3 reads TGTGCCAGCAGTGTGGGGACAGGGGGCGGCTATGGCTACACCTTC.

The chain has TRBV15 and TRBJ2-3; 10 bases map to TRBD1. Germline V gene sequence: CDR1 LNHNV, CDR2 YYDKDF (reference sequence). Losses at the gene ends were 2 bases for V and 3 bases for J; bases not matched to a gene: 5. The CDR3 extends over 16 amino acids. The chain's CDR3 is CATSRNRDRGTDTQYF. For the CDR3, the DNA is TGTGCCACCAGCAGAAACCGGGACAGGGGTACAGATACGCAGTATTTT.

The chain joins TRBV5-1 to TRBJ2-5; 7 positions match TRBD2. V was clipped by 3 bases and J by 4 bases; unmatched bases: 12. CDR1 is SGHRS and CDR2 is YFSETQ in the germline V gene. CDR3 length: 16 amino acids. CDR3 nucleotide sequence: TGCGCCAGCAGCTCCCCCCGGGACCCGGGAGGAGAGACCCAGTACTTC. Translated, it gives CASSSPRDPGGETQYF.

A word on this clone: Other DNA sequences in the same sample also yield this CDR3. The chain carries TRBV15 and TRBJ2-3; D is ambiguous. V shed 5 bases and J shed 4 bases, with 7 bases lying between them. The CDR3 is made up of 12 amino acids. Germline-derived CDR1 and CDR2 are LNHNV and YYDKDF (reference sequence). CDR3 nucleotide sequence: TGTGCCACCAGCGGCTTCGCAGATACGCAGTATTTT. It specifies CATSGFADTQYF.

This rearrangement joins TRBV15 to TRBJ2-7; either TRBD1 or TRBD2 may fit D (5 bases each). Trimming left V 1 base short and J 0 bases short, with 13 bases between. The length of the CDR3 is 16 residues. Germline V gene data show CDR1 as LNHNV and CDR2 as YYDKDF (reference sequence). As DNA, the CDR3 is TGTGCCACCAGCAGAGGAGGGGAAGTTAGCTCCTACGAGCAGTACTTC. Encoded protein: CATSRGGEVSSYEQYF. Supplemented by reference TRBV15 and TRBJ2-7, the full variable domain reads DAMVIQNPRYQVTQFGKPVTLSCSQTLNHNVMYWYQQKSSQAPKLLFHYYDKDFNNEADTPDNFQSRRPNTSFCFLDIRSPGLGDTAMYLCATSRGGEVSSYEQYFGPGTRLTVT.

This chain connects TRBV7-9 to TRBJ2-3, with 9 nucleotides matching TRBD1. The CDR3 length is 16 residues. Looked up from germline, CDR1 is SEHNR and CDR2 is FQNEAQ (reference sequence). V shed 2 bases, J shed 2 bases, and the junction held 5 bases outside the gene matches. The CDR3 DNA sequence: TGTGCCAGCAGCTTAAAAAGGACAGGGGCCACAGATACGCAGTATTTT. Protein: CASSLKRTGATDTQYF. The whole variable domain, remainder taken from reference TRBV7-9 and TRBJ2-3, is DTGVSQNPRHKITKRGQNVTFRCDPISEHNRLYWYRQTLGQGPEFLTYFQNEAQLEKSRLLSDRFSAERPKGSFSTLEIQRTEQGDSAMYLCASSLKRTGATDTQYFGPGTRLTVL.